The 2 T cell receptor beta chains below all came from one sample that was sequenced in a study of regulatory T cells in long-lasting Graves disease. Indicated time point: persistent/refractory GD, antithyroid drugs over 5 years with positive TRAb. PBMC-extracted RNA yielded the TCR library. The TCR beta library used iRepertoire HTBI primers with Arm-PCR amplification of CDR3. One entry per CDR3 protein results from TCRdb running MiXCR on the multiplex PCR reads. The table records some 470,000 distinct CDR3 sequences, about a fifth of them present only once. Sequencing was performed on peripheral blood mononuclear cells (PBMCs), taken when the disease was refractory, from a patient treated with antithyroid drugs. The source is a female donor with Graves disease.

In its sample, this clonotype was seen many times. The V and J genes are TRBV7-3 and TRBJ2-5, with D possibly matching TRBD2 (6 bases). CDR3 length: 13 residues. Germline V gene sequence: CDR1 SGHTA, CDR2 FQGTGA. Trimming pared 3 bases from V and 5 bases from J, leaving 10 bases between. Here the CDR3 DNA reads TGTGCCAGCAGCTTCGGGGCGGGGGAGACCCAGTACTTC. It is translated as CASSFGAGETQYF.

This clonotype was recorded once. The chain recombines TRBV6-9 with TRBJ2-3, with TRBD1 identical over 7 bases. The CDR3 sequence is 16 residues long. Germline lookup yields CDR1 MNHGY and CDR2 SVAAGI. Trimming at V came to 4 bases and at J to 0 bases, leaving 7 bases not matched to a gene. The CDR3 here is CASSSGTETSTDTQYF. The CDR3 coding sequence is TGTGCCAGCAGTTCCGGGACAGAAACTAGCACAGATACGCAGTATTTT.